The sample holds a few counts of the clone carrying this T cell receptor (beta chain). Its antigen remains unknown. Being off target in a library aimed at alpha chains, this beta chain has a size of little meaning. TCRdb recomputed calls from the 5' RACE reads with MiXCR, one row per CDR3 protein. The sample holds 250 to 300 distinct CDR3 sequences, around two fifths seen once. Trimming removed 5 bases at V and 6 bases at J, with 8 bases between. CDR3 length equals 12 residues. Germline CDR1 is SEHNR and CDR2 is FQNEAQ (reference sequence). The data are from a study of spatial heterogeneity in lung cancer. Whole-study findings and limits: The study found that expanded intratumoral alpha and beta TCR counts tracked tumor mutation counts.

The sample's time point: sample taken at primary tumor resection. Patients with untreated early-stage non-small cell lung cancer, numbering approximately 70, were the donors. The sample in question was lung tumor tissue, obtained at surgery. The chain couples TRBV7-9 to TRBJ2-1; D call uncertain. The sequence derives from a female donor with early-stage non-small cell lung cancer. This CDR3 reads CASSPEFNEQFF. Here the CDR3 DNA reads TGTGCCAGCAGCCCCGAGTTCAATGAGCAGTTCTTC.